This T cell receptor beta chain stems from a study of monozygotic twins with inflammatory bowel disease. CDR1 and CDR2 from the germline V gene are MNHNS and SASEGT. CDR3 length equals 15 residues. Points on this clonotype: As yet, its antigen is unknown.

TCRdb re-called the 5' RACE reads, yielding one record per CDR3 amino acid sequence without DNA. The data include around 380,000 distinct CDR3 sequences; the top ten clones carry less than 2.5%. Findings of the study overall: Among twins, concordant and discordant pairs did not differ in repertoire similarity, possibly from limited power.

The sequenced sample was blood. This chain links TRBV6-1 with TRBJ2-5; TCRdb indicates TRBD1, and absent DNA this call remains unverified. The source is a human donor with ulcerative colitis or Crohn's disease, or a healthy co-twin of an affected twin (not recorded which). This CDR3 reads CASSEAETGKETQYF.